This TCR beta chain was observed in a study of shared clonotypes between healthy human individuals. Findings and limits, study-wide: What limited the represented genetic and exposure-history diversity was the small number of donors.

The authors distributed each subset's genomic DNA evenly over several immunoSEQ plates. Unsorted PBMC contributed approximately 280 ng DNA, 25,000 to 35,000 T cell genomes, to each replicate PCR. Source study methods: ImmunoSEQ gave junction-only sequences without quality scores, so filtering differed. The repertoire was sequenced with immunoSEQ multiplex PCR; TCRdb's copy has only in-frame clones and lacks some. V, J and clone size are taken as reported in that table, and D and trimming were inferred from the DNA itself. The data hold around 510,000 clones, with around 81% observed a single time. As to this clone: Its antigen is unidentified.

Trimming at V came to 5 bases and at J to 5 bases, leaving 7 bases not matched to a gene. Germline CDR1 is LNHDA and CDR2 is SQIVND (reference sequence). CDR3 size: 15 residues. The sequencing sample was made of PBMCs. The TCR sequence derives from a woman aged 40 to 49 in good health. Some clones in this sample may be carry-over from other donors' samples. The chain uses TRBV19 and TRBJ1-4; 8 nucleotides align to TRBD1. CDR3 residues: CASSSPTGENEKLFF. For the CDR3, the DNA is TGTGCCAGTAGTTCGCCGACAGGGGAGAATGAAAAACTGTTTTTT.